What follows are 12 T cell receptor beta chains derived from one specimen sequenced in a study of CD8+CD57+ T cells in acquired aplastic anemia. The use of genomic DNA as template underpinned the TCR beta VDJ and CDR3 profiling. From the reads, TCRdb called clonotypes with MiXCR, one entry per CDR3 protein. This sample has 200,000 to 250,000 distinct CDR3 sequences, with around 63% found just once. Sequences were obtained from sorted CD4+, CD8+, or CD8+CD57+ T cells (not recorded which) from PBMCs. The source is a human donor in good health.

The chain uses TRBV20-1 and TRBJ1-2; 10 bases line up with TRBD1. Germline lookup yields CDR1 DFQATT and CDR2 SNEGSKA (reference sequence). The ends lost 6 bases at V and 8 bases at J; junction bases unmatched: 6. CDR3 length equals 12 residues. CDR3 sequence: CSAQDRGQGYTF. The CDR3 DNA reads TGCAGTGCACAAGACAGGGGGCAAGGCTACACCTTC.

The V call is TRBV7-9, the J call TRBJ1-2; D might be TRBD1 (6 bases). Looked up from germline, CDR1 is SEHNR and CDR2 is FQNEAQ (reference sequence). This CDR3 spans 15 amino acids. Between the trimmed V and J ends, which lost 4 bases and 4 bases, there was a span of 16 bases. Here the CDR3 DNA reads TGTGCCAGCAGCTCAGGACAGTTGGTTTCCTATGGCTACACCTTC. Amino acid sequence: CASSSGQLVSYGYTF.

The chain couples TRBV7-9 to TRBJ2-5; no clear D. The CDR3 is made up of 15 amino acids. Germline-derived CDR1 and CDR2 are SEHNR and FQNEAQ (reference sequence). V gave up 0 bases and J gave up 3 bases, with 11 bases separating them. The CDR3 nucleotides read TGTGCCAGCAGCTTAGCGTTGTTTAGAGAAGAGACCCAGTACTTC. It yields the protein CASSLALFREETQYF.

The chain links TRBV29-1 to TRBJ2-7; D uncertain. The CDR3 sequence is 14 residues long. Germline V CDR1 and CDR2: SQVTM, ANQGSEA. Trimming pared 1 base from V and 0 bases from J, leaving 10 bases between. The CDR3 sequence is CSVEGPAASYEQYF. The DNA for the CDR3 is TGCAGCGTTGAAGGGCCCGCCGCCTCCTACGAGCAGTACTTC.

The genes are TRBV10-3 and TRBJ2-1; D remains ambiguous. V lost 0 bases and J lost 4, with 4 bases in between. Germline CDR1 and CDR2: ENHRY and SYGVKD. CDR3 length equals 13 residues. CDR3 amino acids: CAISESYYNEQFF. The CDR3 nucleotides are TGTGCCATCAGTGAGTCCTATTACAATGAGCAGTTCTTC.

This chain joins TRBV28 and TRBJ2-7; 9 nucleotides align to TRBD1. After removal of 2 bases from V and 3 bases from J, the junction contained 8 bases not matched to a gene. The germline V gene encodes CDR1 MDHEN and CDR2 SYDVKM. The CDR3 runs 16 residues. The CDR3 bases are TGTGCCAGCAGTTTAGCGGGGGACAGGGCTGGCTACGAGCAGTACTTC. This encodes CASSLAGDRAGYEQYF.

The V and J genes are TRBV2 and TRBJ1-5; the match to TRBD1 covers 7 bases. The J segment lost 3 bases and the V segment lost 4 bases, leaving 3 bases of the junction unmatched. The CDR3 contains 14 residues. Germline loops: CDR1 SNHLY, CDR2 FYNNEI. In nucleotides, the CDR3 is TGTGCCAGCAGTGGAACAGGGGCCAATCAGCCCCAGCATTTT. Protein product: CASSGTGANQPQHF.

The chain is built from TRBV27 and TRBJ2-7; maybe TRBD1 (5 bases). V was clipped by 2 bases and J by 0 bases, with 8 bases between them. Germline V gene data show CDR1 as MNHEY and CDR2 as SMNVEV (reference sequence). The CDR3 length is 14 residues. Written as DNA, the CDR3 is TGTGCCAGCAGTTTACACAGGTCCTCCTACGAGCAGTACTTC. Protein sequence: CASSLHRSSYEQYF.

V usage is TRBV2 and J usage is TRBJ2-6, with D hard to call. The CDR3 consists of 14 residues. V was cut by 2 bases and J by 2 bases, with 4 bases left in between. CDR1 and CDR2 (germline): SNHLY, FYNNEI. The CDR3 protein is CASSEWAGANVLTF. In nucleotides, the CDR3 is TGTGCCAGCAGTGAATGGGCTGGGGCCAACGTCCTGACTTTC.

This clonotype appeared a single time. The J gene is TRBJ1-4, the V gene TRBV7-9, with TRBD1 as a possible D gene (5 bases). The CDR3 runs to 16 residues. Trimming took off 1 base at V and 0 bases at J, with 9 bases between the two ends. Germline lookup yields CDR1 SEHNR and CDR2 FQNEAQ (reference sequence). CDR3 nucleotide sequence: TGTGCCAGCAGCTTAGGGTCGACAGCAACTAATGAAAAACTGTTTTTT. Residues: CASSLGSTATNEKLFF.

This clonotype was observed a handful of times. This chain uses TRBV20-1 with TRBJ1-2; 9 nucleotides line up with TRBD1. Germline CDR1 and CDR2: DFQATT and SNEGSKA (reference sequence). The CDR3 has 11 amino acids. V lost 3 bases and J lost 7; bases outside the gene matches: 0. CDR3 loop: CSARTGGGYTF. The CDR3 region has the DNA TGCAGTGCTAGGACAGGGGGTGGCTACACCTTC.

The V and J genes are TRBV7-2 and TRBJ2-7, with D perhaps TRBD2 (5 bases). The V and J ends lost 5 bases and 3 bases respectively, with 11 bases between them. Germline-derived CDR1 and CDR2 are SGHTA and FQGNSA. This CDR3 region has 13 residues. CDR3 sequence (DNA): TGTGCCAGCAGCGCGGGCCCGCGCTACGAGCAGTACTTC. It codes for CASSAGPRYEQYF.